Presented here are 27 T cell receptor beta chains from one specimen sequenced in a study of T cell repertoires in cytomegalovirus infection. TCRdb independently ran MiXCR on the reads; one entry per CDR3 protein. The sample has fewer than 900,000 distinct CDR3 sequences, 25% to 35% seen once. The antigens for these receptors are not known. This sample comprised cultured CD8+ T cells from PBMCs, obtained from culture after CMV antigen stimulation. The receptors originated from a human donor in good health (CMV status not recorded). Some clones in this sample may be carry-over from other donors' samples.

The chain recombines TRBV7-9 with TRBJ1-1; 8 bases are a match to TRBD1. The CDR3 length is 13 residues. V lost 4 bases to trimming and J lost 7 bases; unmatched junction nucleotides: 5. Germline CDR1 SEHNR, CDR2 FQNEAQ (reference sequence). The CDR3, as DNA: TGTGCCAGCAGCTACGGACAGGGAAGTGAAGCTTTCTTT. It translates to CASSYGQGSEAFF.

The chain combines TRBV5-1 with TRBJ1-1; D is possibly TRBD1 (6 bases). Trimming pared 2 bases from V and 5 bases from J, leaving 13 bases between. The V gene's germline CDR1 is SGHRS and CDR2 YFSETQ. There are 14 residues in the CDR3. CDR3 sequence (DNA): TGCGCCAGCAGCTTCGAGGGGGTAGGTACTGAAGCTTTCTTT. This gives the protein CASSFEGVGTEAFF.

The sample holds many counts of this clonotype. The CDR3 DNA sequence: TGTGCCAGCAGATACCCCTGGAGGGGGGACACTGAAGCTTTCTTT. Protein sequence: CASRYPWRGDTEAFF. The chain links TRBV6-1 to TRBJ1-1, with D maybe TRBD1 (6 bases). Germline CDR1 is MNHNS and CDR2 is SASEGT. The CDR3 loop spans 15 amino acids. With 6 bases removed from V and 3 bases from J, the gap between germline ends came to 17 bases.

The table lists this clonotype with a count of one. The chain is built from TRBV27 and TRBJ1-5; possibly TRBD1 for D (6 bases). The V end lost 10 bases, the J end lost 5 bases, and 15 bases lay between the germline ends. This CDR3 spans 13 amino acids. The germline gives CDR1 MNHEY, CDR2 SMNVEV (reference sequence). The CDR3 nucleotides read TGTGCCACCACCGGGACATGGGATCAGCCCCAGCATTTT. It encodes CATTGTWDQPQHF.

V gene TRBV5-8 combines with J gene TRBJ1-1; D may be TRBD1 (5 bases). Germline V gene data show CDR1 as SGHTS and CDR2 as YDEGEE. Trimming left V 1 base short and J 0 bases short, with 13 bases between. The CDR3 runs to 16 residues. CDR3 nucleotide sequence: TGTGCCAGCAGCTTGCTTGAAGGACATTTGAACACTGAAGCTTTCTTT. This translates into CASSLLEGHLNTEAFF.

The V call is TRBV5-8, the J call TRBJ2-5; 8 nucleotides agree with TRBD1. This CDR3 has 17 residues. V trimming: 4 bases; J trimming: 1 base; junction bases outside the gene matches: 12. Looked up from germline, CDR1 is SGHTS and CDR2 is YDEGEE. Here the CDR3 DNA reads TGTGCCAGCAGCGACGGGACAGGTGGCCTGACCCAAGAGACCCAGTACTTC. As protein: CASSDGTGGLTQETQYF.

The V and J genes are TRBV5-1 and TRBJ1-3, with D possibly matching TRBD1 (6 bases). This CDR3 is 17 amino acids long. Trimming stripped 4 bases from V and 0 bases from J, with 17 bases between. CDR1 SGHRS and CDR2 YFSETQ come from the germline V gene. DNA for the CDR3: TGCGCCAGCAGCGGATTAAGCGCAGGGGCCTCTGGAAACACCATATATTTT. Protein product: CASSGLSAGASGNTIYF.

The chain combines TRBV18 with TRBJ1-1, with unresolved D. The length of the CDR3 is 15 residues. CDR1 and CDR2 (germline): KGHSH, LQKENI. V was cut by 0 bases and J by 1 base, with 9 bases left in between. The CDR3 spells CASSPPKVGNTEAFF. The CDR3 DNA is TGTGCCAGCTCACCACCCAAAGTCGGGAACACTGAAGCTTTCTTT. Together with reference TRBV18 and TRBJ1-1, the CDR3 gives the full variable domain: NAGVMQNPRHLVRRRGQEARLRCSPMKGHSHVYWYRQLPEEGLKFMVYLQKENIIDESGMPKERFSAEFPKEGPSILRIQQVVRGDSAAYFCASSPPKVGNTEAFFGQGTRLTVV.

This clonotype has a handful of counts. The CDR3 DNA reads TGTGCCAGCAGTTTAACCGTTAAGGGGGACAGCACCTTCACCGGGGAGCTGTTTTTT. Amino acids: CASSLTVKGDSTFTGELFF. V and J are TRBV27 and TRBJ2-2; the match to TRBD1 covers 7 bases. Germline values: CDR1 MNHEY, CDR2 SMNVEV (reference sequence). The CDR3 has 19 residues. With 2 bases clipped from V and 4 bases from J, the junction kept 16 bases outside the gene matches.

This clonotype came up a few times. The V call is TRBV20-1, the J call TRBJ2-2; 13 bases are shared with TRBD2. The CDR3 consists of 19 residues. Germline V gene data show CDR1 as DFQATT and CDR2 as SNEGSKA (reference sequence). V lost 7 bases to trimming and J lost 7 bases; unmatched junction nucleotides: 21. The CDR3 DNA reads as TGCAGTGTCACTAGCGGGGGGGCCCAGTATTTTGTTATAATCGGGGAGCTGTTTTTT. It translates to CSVTSGGAQYFVIIGELFF.

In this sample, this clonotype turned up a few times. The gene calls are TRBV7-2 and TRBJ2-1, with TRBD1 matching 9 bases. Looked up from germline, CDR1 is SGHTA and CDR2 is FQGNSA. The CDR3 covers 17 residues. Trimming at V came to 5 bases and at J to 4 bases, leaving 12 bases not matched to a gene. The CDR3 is CASSIQSGTGNYNEQFF. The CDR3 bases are TGTGCCAGCAGCATCCAATCCGGGACAGGGAATTACAATGAGCAGTTCTTC.

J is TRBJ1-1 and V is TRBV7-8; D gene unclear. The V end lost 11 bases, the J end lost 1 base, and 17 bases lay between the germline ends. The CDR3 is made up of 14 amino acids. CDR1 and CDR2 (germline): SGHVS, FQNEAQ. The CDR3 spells CASAWRPRNTEAFF. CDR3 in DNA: TGTGCCTCCGCCTGGCGGCCTAGGAACACTGAAGCTTTCTTT. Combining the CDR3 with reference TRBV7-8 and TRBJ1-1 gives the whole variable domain GAGVSQSPRYKVAKRGQDVALRCDPISGHVSLFWYQQALGQGPEFLTYFQNEAQLDKSGLPSDRFFAERPEGSVSTLKIQRTQQEDSAVYLCASAWRPRNTEAFFGQGTRLTVV.

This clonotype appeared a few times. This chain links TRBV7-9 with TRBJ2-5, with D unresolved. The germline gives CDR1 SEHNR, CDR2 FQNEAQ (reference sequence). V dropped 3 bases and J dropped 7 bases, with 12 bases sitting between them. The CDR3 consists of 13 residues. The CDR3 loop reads CASSFPPPPTQYF. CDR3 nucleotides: TGTGCCAGCAGCTTCCCCCCCCCGCCGACCCAGTACTTC.

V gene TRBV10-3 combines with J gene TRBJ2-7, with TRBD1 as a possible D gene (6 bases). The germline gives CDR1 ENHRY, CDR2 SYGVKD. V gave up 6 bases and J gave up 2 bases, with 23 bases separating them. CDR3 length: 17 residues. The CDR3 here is CAIRAFTGTPPTYEQYF. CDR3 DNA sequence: TGTGCCATCAGAGCGTTCACCGGGACACCTCCTACCTACGAGCAGTACTTC.

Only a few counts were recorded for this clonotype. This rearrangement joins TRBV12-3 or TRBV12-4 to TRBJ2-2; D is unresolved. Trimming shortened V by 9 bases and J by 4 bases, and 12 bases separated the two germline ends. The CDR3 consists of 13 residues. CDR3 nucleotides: TGTGCCAGTCTCTTTAGGGTCACCGGGGAGCTGTTTTTT. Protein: CASLFRVTGELFF.

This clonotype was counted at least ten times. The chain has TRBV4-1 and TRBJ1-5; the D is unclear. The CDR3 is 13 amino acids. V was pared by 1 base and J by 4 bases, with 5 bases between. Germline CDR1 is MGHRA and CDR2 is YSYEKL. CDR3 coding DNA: TGCGCCAGCAGCCAAGCCTCGAATCAGCCCCAGCATTTT. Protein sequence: CASSQASNQPQHF.

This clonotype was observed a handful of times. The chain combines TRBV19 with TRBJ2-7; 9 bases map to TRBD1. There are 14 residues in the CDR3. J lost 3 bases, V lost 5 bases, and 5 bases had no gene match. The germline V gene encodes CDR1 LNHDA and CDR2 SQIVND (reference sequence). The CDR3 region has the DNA TGTGCCAGTAGTTCCCGGACAGGGGACTACGAGCAGTACTTC. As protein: CASSSRTGDYEQYF.

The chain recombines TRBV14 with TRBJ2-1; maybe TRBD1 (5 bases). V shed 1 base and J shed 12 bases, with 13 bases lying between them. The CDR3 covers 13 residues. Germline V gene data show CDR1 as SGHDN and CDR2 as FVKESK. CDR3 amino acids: CASSQGKGPRQFF. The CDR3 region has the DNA TGTGCCAGCAGCCAAGGAAAGGGGCCAAGGCAGTTCTTC.

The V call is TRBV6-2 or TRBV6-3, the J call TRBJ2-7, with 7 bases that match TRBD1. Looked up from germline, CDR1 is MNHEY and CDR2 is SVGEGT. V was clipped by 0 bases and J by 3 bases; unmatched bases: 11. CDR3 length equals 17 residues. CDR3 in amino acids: CASSYSRRGQDNYEQYF. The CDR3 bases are TGTGCCAGCAGTTACTCGCGTCGAGGACAGGACAACTACGAGCAGTACTTC.

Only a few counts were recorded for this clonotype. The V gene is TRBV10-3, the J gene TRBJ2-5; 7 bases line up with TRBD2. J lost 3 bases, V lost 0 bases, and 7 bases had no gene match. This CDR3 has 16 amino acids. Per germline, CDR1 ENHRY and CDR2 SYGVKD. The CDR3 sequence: CAISESTGGHKETQYF. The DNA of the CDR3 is TGTGCCATCAGTGAGTCGACGGGAGGACACAAAGAGACCCAGTACTTC.

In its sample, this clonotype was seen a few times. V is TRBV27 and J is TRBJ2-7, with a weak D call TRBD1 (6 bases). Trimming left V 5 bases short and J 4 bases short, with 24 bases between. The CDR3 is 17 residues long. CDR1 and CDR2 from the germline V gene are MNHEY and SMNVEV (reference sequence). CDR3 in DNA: TGTGCCAGCAGTCCCTCCGCCGACAGGAATCGATGGTACGAGCAGTACTTC. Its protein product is CASSPSADRNRWYEQYF.

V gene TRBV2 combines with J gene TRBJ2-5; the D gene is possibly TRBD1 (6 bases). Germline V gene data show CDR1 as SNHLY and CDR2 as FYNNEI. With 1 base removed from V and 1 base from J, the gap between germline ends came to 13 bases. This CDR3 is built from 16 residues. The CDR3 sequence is CASSEVSGQPQETQYF. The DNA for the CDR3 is TGTGCCAGCAGTGAAGTGTCGGGACAACCCCAAGAGACCCAGTACTTC. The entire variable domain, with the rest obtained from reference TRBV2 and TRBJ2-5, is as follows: EPEVTQTPSHQVTQMGQEVILRCVPISNHLYFYWYRQILGQKVEFLVSFYNNEISEKSEIFDDQFSVERPDGSNFTLKIRSTKLEDSAMYFCASSEVSGQPQETQYFGPGTRLLVL.

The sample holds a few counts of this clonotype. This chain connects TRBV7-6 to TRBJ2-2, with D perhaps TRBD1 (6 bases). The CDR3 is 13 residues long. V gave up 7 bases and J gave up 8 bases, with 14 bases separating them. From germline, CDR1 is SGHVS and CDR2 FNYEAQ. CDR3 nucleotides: TGTGCCAGCATCGCACAGGGTAGTGGGGAGCTGTTTTTT. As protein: CASIAQGSGELFF.

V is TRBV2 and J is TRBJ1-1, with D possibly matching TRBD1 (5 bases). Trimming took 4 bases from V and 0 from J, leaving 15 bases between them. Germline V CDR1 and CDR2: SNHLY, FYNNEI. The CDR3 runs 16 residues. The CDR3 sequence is CASSAAGTRVNTEAFF. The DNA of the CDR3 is TGTGCCAGCAGTGCCGCAGGGACCCGAGTGAACACTGAAGCTTTCTTT.

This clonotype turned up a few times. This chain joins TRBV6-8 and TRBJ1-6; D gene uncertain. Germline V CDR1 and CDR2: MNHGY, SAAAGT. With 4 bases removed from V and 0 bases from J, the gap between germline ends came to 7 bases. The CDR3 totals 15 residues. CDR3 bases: TGTGCCAGCAGTTCCTCATACTCCTATAATTCACCCCTCCACTTT. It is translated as CASSSSYSYNSPLHF.

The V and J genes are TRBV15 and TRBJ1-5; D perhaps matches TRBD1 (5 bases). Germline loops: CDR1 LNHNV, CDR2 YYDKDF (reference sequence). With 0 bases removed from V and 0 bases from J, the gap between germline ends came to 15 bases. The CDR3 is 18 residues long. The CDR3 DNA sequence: TGTGCCACCAGCAGAGATAGGAGGACAACAGATAGCAATCAGCCCCAGCATTTT. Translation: CATSRDRRTTDSNQPQHF. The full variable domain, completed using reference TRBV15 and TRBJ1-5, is DAMVIQNPRYQVTQFGKPVTLSCSQTLNHNVMYWYQQKSSQAPKLLFHYYDKDFNNEADTPDNFQSRRPNTSFCFLDIRSPGLGDTAMYLCATSRDRRTTDSNQPQHFGDGTRLSIL.

Written as DNA, the CDR3 is TGTGCCAGCAGGGGATCCCGGGGGGCCGCAGATACGCAGTATTTT. This encodes CASRGSRGAADTQYF. The rearrangement links TRBV2 to TRBJ2-3, with TRBD2 as a possible D gene (7 bases). The V and J ends lost 6 bases and 4 bases respectively, with 17 bases between them. From germline, CDR1 is SNHLY and CDR2 FYNNEI. CDR3 length equals 15 residues.